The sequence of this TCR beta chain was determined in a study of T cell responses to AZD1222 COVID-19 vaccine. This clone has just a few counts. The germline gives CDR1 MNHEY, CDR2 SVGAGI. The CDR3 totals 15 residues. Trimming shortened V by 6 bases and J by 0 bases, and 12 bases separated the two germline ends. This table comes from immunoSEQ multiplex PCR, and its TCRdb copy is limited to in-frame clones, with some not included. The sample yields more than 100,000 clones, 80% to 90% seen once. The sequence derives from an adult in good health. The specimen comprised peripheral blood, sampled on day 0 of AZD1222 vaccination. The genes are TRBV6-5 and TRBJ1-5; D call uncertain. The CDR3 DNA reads TGTGCCAGCAGCGTGACACCAAATAGCAATCAGCCCCAGCATTTT. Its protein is CASSVTPNSNQPQHF.